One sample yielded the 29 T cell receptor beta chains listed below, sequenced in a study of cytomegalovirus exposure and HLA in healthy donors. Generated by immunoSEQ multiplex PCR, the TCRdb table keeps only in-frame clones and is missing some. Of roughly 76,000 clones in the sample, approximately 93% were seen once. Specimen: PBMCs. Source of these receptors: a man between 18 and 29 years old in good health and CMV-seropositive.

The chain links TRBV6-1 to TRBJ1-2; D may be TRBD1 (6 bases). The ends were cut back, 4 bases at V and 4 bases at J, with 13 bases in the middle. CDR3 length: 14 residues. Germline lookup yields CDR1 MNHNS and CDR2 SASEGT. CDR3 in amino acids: CASSGGGLGYGYTF. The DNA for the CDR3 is TGTGCCAGCAGTGGGGGGGGGCTCGGCTATGGCTACACCTTC.

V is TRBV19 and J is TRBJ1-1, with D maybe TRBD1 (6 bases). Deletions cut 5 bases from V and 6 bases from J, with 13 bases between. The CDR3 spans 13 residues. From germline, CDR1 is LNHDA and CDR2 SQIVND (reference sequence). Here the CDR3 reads CASSPGQTPEAFF. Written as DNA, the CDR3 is TGTGCCAGTAGTCCCGGACAGACCCCTGAAGCTTTCTTT.

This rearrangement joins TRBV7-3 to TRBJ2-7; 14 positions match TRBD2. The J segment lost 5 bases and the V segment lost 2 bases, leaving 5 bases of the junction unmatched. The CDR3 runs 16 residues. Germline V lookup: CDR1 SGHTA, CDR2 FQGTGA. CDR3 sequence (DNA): TGTGCCAGCAGCTTAGTTGGGGGACTAGCGGGAGACGAGCAGTACTTC. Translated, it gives CASSLVGGLAGDEQYF.

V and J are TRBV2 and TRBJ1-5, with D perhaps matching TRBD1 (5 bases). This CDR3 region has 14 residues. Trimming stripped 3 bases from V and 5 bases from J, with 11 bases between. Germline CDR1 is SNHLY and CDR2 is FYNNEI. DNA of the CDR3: TGTGCCAGCAGTGATGACAGCTTATATCAGCCCCAGCATTTT. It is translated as CASSDDSLYQPQHF.

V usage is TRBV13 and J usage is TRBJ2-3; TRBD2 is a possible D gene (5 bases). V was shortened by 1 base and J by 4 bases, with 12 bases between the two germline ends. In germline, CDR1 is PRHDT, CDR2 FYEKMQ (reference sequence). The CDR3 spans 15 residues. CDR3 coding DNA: TGTGCCAGCAGCTTAGCCGCGGGCGCATCAGATACGCAGTATTTT. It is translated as CASSLAAGASDTQYF.

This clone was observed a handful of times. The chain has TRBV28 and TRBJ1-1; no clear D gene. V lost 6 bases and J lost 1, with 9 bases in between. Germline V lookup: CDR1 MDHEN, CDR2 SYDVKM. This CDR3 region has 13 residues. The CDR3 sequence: CASSSTQNTEAFF. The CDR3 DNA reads TGTGCCAGCAGCTCCACACAGAACACTGAAGCTTTCTTT.

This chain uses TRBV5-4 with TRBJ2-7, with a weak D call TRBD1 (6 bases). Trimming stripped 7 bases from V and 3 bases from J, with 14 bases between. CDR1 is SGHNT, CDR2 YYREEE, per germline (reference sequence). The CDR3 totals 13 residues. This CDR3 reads CASGRTDLYEQYF. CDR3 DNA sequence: TGTGCCAGCGGACGGACAGATCTCTACGAGCAGTACTTC.

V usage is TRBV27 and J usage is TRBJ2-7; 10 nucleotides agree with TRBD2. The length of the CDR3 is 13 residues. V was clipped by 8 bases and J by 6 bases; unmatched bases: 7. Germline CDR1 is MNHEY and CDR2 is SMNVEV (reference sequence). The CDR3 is CASRKAGGGEQYF. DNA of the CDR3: TGTGCCAGCCGTAAAGCGGGAGGGGGCGAGCAGTACTTC.

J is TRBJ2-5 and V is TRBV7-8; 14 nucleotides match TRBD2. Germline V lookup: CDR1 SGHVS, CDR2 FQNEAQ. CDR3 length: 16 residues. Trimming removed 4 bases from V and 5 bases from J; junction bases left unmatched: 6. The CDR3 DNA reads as TGTGCCAGCAGCTCGACTAGCGGGAGGGCCGGGGAGACCCAGTACTTC. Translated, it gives CASSSTSGRAGETQYF.

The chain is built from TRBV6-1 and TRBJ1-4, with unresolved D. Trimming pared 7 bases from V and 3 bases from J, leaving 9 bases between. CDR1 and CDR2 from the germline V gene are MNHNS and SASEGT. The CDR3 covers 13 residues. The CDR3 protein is CASKRNANEKLFF. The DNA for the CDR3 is TGTGCCAGCAAGAGGAATGCTAATGAAAAACTGTTTTTT.

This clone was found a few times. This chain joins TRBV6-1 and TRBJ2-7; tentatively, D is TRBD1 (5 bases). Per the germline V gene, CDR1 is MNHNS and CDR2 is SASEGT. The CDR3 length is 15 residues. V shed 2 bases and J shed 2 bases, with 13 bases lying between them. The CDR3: CASSESPGYTYEQYF. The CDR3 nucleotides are TGTGCCAGCAGTGAATCCCCAGGGTACACCTACGAGCAGTACTTC.

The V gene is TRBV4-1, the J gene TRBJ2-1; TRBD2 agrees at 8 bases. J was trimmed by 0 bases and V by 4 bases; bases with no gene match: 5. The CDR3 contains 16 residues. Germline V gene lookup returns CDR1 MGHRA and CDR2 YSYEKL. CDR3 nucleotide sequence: TGCGCCAGCAGCCGGTCGACTAGCGCCTCCTACAATGAGCAGTTCTTC. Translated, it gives CASSRSTSASYNEQFF.

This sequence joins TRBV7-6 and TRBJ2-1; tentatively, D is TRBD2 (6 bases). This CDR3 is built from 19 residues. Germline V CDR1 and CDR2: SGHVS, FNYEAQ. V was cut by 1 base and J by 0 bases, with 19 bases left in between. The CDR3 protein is CASSLEGRGRLSSYNEQFF. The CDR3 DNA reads TGTGCCAGCAGCTTAGAGGGGCGGGGCCGCCTTAGCTCCTACAATGAGCAGTTCTTC.

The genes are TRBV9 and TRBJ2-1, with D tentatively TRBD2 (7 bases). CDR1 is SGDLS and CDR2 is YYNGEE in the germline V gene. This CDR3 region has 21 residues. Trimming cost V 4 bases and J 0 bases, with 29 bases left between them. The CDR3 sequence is CASSTKRQAEPGDYSYNEQFF. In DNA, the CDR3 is TGTGCCAGCAGCACAAAGAGACAGGCCGAACCCGGGGACTACTCCTACAATGAGCAGTTCTTC. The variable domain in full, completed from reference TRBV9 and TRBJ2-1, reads DSGVTQTPKHLITATGQRVTLRCSPRSGDLSVYWYQQSLDQGLQFLIQYYNGEERAKGNILERFSAQQFPDLHSELNLSSLELGDSALYFCASSTKRQAEPGDYSYNEQFFGPGTRLTVL.

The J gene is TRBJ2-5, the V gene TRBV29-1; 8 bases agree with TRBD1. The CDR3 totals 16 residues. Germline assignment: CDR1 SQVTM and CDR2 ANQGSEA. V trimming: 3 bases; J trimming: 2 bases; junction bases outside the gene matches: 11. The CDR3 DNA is TGCAGCGTTGACTGGATGAACAGGGGGAGGCAAGAGACCCAGTACTTC. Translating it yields CSVDWMNRGRQETQYF.

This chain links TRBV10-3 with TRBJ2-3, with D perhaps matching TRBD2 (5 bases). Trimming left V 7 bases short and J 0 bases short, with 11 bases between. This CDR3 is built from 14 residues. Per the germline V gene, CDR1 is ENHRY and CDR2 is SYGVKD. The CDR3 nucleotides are TGTGCCATCAACAGCGGCACTAGCACAGATACGCAGTATTTT. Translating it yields CAINSGTSTDTQYF.

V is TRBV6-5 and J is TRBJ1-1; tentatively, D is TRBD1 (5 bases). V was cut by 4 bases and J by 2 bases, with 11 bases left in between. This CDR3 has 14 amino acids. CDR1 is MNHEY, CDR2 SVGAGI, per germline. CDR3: CASSFTTANTEAFF. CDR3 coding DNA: TGTGCCAGCAGTTTTACGACAGCTAACACTGAAGCTTTCTTT.

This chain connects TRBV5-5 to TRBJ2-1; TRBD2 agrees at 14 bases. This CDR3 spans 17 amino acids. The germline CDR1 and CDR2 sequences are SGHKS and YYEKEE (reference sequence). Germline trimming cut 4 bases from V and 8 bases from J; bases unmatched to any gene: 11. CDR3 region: CASSRAKGLAGGDEQFF. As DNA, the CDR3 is TGTGCCAGCAGCCGAGCAAAAGGACTAGCGGGAGGCGATGAGCAGTTCTTC.

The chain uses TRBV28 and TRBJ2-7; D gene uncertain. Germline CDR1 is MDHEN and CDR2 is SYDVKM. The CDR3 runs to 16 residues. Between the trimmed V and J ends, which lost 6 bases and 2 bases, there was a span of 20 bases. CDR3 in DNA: TGTGCCAGCAGCACCGCCACAGCCAAAATTACCTACGAGCAGTACTTC. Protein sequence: CASSTATAKITYEQYF.

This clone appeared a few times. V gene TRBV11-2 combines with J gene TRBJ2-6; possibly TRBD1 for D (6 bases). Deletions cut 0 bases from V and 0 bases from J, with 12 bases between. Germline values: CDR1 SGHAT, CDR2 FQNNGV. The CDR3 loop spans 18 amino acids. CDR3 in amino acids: CASSLEVGHFSGANVLTF. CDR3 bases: TGTGCCAGCAGCTTAGAGGTGGGACACTTCTCTGGGGCCAACGTCCTGACTTTC.

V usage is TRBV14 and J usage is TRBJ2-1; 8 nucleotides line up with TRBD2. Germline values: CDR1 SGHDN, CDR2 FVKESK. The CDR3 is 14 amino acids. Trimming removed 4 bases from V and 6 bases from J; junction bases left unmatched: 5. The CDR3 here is CASSPFAGGNEQFF. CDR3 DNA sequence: TGTGCCAGCAGCCCTTTTGCGGGGGGCAATGAGCAGTTCTTC.

The CDR3: CAWSGGGTAYNEQFF. The CDR3 region has the DNA TGTGCCTGGAGTGGAGGTGGGACAGCCTACAATGAGCAGTTCTTC. V is TRBV30 and J is TRBJ2-1, with 7 bases aligning to TRBD1. Germline lookup yields CDR1 GTSNPN and CDR2 SVGIG (reference sequence). This CDR3 comprises 15 residues. V gave up 1 base and J gave up 2 bases; unmatched junction bases: 5.

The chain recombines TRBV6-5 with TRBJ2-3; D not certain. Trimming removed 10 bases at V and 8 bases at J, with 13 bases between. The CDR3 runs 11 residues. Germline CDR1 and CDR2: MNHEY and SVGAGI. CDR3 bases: TGTGCCACCAAGACCCTAGGTACGCAGTATTTT. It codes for CATKTLGTQYF.

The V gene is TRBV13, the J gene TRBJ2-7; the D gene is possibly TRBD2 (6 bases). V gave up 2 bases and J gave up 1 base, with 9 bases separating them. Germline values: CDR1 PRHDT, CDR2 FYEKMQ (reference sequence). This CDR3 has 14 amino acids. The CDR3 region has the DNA TGTGCCAGCAGCTTACGGGAGAGGTCCTACGAGCAGTACTTC. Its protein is CASSLRERSYEQYF. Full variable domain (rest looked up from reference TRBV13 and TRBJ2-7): AAGVIQSPRHLIKEKRETATLKCYPIPRHDTVYWYQQGPGQDPQFLISFYEKMQSDKGSIPDRFSAQQFSDYHSELNMSSLELGDSALYFCASSLRERSYEQYFGPGTRLTVT.

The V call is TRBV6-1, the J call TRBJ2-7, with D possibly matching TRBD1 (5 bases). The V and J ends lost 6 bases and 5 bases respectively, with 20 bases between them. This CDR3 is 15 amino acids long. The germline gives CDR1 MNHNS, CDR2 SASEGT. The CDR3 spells CASSPTGSGSHEQYF. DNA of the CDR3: TGTGCCAGCAGCCCGACCGGATCAGGGTCCCACGAGCAGTACTTC.

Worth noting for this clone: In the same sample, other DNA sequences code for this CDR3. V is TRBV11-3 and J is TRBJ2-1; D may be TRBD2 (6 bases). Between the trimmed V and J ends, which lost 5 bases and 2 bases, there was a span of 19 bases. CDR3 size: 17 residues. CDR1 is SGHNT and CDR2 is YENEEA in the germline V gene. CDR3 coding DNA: TGTGCCAGCAGCCCCCGGGACTTTACTGAAACCTACAATGAGCAGTTCTTC. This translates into CASSPRDFTETYNEQFF. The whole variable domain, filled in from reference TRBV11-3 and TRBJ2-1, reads EAGVVQSPRYKIIEKKQPVAFWCNPISGHNTLYWYLQNLGQGPELLIRYENEEAVDDSQLPKDRFSAERLKGVDSTLKIQPAELGDSAVYLCASSPRDFTETYNEQFFGPGTRLTVL.

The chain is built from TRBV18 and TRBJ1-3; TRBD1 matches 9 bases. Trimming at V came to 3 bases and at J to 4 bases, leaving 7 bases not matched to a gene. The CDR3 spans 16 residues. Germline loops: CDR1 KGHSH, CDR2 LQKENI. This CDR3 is CASSPLGQGPGNTIYF. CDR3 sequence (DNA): TGTGCCAGCTCACCCTTGGGACAGGGACCCGGAAACACCATATATTTT.

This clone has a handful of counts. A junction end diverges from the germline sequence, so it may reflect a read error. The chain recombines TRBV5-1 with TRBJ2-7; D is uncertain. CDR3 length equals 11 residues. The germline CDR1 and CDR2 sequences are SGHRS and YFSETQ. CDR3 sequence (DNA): TGCGCCAGCAGCAACACCACCTCCTCGATATTC. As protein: CASSNTTSSIF. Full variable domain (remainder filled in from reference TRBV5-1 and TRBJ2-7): KAGVTQTPRYLIKTRGQQVTLSCSPISGHRSVSWYQQTPGQGLQFLFEYFSETQRNKGNFPGRFSGRQFSNSRSEMNVSTLELGDSALYLCASSNTTSSIFGPGTRLTVT.

CDR3 coding DNA: TGTGCCATCAGTGACCTCCTAACTGGGACTAGCGGGAGCTACGAGCAGTACTTC. It yields the protein CAISDLLTGTSGSYEQYF. V is TRBV10-3 and J is TRBJ2-7, with 14 bases that match TRBD2. CDR1 and CDR2 (germline): ENHRY, SYGVKD. The CDR3 sequence is 18 residues long. With V trimmed by 3 bases and J by 3 bases, 10 bases remained unmatched.